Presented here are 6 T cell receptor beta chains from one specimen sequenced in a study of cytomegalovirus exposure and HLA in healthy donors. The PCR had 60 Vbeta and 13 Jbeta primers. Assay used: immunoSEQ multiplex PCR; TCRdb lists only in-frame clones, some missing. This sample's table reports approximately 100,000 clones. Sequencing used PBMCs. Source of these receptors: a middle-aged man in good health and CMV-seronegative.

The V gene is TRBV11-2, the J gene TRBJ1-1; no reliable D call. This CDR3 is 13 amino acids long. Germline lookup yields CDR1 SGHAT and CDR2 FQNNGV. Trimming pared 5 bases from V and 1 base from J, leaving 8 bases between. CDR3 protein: CASSRTRNTEAFF. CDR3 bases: TGTGCCAGCAGCCGTACAAGGAACACTGAAGCTTTCTTT.

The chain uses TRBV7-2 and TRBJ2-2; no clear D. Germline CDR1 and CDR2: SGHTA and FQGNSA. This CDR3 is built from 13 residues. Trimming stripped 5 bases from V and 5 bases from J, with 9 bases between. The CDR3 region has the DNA TGTGCCAGCAGCCCCTTAGATACCGGGGAGCTGTTTTTT. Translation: CASSPLDTGELFF.

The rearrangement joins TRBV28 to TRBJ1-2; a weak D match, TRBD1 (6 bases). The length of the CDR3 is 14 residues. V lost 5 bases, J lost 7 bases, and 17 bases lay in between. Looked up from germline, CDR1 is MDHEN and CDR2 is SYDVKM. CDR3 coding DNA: TGTGCCAGCAGTGGGGATAGGGGGATGCGTGGCTACACCTTC. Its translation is CASSGDRGMRGYTF.

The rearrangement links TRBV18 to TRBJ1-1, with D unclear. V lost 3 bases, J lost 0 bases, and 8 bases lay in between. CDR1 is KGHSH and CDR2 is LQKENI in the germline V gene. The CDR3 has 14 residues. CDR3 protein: CASSPPGVNTEAFF. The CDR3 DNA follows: TGTGCCAGCTCACCGCCCGGGGTGAACACTGAAGCTTTCTTT.

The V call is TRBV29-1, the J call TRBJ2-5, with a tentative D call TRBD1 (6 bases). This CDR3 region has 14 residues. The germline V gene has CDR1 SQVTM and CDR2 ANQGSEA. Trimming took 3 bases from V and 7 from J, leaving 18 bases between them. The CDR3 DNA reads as TGCAGCGTTGAGGGCCAGGGGATTGGGGGGACCCAGTACTTC. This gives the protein CSVEGQGIGGTQYF.

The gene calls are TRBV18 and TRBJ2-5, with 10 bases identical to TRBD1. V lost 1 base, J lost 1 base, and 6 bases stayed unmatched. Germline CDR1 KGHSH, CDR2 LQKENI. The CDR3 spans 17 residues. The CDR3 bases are TGTGCCAGCTCACCACTACGGGACAGGGGACGCCAAGAGACCCAGTACTTC. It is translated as CASSPLRDRGRQETQYF.